Detailed here is one T cell receptor (beta chain). V lost 5 bases and J lost 0; bases outside the gene matches: 7. Germline assignment: CDR1 LNHDA and CDR2 SQIVND (reference sequence). CDR3 length equals 16 residues. This sample stems from a study of metastatic and nonmetastatic thyroid tumors. Study processing details: Clinicopathological groups supplied CDR3 differences that were used to build a distant-metastasis classifier for papillary thyroid cancer. TCRdb reassembled clones from the PCR reads with MiXCR. The V and J calls were not made by the authors but by TCRdb's processing. The profile shows around 22,000 clones, approximately 20% of them singletons. Prior to thyroid surgery, none of the patients had received any treatment.

Sequenced sample: blood. The chain couples TRBV19 to TRBJ2-5; 9 bases are a match to TRBD1. This sequence originates from a male donor with papillary thyroid cancer or a benign thyroid nodule (not recorded which). Some clones in this sample may be carry-over from other donors' samples. The CDR3 protein is CASSPFGTGNQETQYF. Here the CDR3 DNA reads TGTGCCAGTAGTCCCTTCGGGACAGGGAACCAAGAGACCCAGTACTTC. Full variable domain (missing parts from reference TRBV19 and TRBJ2-5): DGGITQSPKYLFRKEGQNVTLSCEQNLNHDAMYWYRQDPGQGLRLIYYSQIVNDFQKGDIAEGYSVSREKKESFPLTVTSAQKNPTAFYLCASSPFGTGNQETQYFGPGTRLLVL.